This T cell receptor beta chain emerged from a study of CD8 T cells in ankylosing spondylitis. V was cut by 6 bases and J by 2 bases, with 12 bases left in between. The CDR3 has 14 amino acids. Germline lookup yields CDR1 MNHNS and CDR2 SASEGT. TCRdb reprocessed the 5' RACE reads with MiXCR, giving one entry per CDR3 protein. The data contain 250,000 to 350,000 distinct CDR3 sequences, about 20% of them singletons. The origin of this receptor is a male donor with ankylosing spondylitis or in good health (not recorded which). Sequenced material: blood, either unsorted or a sorted T cell fraction (not recorded which). The genes are TRBV6-1 and TRBJ2-3; D possibly corresponds to TRBD1 (5 bases). The CDR3 DNA reads as TGTGCCAGCAGCACCCGACAGTCCACAGATACGCAGTATTTT. This gives the protein CASSTRQSTDTQYF.